Below, 20 T cell receptor beta chains from the same sample are listed, as sequenced in a study of patients and donors after allogeneic stem cell transplantation. MiXCR, applied by TCRdb to the RT-PCR reads, yields one record per CDR3 protein. This table holds 400,000 to 450,000 distinct CDR3 sequences, roughly 17% found once. The sample taken for sequencing was blood, either unsorted or a sorted T cell fraction (not recorded which). These receptors were collected from a human donor who was either an allogeneic HSCT recipient or a stem cell or donor lymphocyte infusion donor (not recorded which). It is not recorded whose cells these are; they may come from a transplant donor.

The chain carries TRBV30 and TRBJ1-5; no clear D gene. CDR1 and CDR2 from the germline V gene are GTSNPN and SVGIG (reference sequence). The V and J ends lost 1 base and 4 bases respectively, with 8 bases between them. The CDR3 loop spans 13 amino acids. The CDR3 DNA is TGTGCCTGGAGTGGGCAACCAAATCAGCCCCAGCATTTT. The encoded protein is CAWSGQPNQPQHF.

This clonotype appeared a few times. The genes are TRBV4-3 and TRBJ2-7; D gene ambiguous. This CDR3 spans 13 amino acids. Per germline, CDR1 LGHNA and CDR2 YSLEER. Trimming stripped 2 bases from V and 4 bases from J, with 9 bases between. In nucleotides, the CDR3 is TGCGCCAGCAGCCAAAGACTCCAATACGAGCAGTACTTC. Its translation: CASSQRLQYEQYF.

This chain connects TRBV5-1 to TRBJ2-3; D uncertain. V was clipped by 4 bases and J by 0 bases, with 12 bases between them. CDR1 is SGHRS and CDR2 is YFSETQ in the germline V gene. This CDR3 has 15 amino acids. The CDR3 here is CASSGQRFSTDTQYF. As DNA, the CDR3 is TGCGCCAGCAGCGGGCAGAGATTTAGCACAGATACGCAGTATTTT.

This clonotype has only a few counts. V is TRBV4-2 and J is TRBJ2-3; 8 bases map to TRBD2. Germline lookup yields CDR1 LGHNA and CDR2 YNFKEQ. V shed 4 bases, J shed 5 bases, and the junction held 5 bases outside the gene matches. The CDR3 has 14 amino acids. Here the CDR3 DNA reads TGTGCCAGCAGCCGTGTACTAGCGGTAGATACGCAGTATTTT. Protein sequence: CASSRVLAVDTQYF.

The genes are TRBV7-3 and TRBJ2-2, with TRBD2 as a possible D gene (6 bases). This CDR3 has 14 residues. The germline V and J ends were trimmed by 1 base and 6 bases, with 9 bases remaining between them. Germline V gives CDR1 SGHTA, CDR2 FQGTGA. As DNA, the CDR3 is TGTGCCAGCAGCTTAAGACTAGATTCCGGGGAGCTGTTTTTT. Amino acids: CASSLRLDSGELFF.

A few counts support this clonotype. V is TRBV9 and J is TRBJ2-6; 7 positions agree with TRBD2. The CDR3 extends over 17 amino acids. CDR1 and CDR2 (germline): SGDLS, YYNGEE. Trimming cost V 6 bases and J 0 bases; bases outside gene matches: 9. CDR3 amino acids: CASTLGGGDSGANVLTF. DNA for the CDR3: TGTGCCAGCACCCTCGGGGGAGGGGACTCTGGGGCCAACGTCCTGACTTTC.

This clonotype was observed a few times. This rearrangement joins TRBV6-1 to TRBJ1-4; D uncertain. The CDR3 is made up of 14 amino acids. The V end was cut by 10 bases, the J end by 1 base, with 13 bases between. CDR1 is MNHNS, CDR2 SASEGT, per germline. The CDR3 loop is CATASFGTNEKLFF. Written as DNA, the CDR3 is TGTGCCACGGCGTCCTTTGGAACTAATGAAAAACTGTTTTTT.

In its sample, this clonotype was seen a few times. V usage is TRBV7-8 and J usage is TRBJ1-1, with D unclear. From germline, CDR1 is SGHVS and CDR2 FQNEAQ. CDR3 length: 14 amino acids. V dropped 4 bases and J dropped 3 bases, with 12 bases sitting between them. The CDR3 is CASSSDLLDTEAFF. CDR3 nucleotides: TGTGCCAGCAGCTCGGACCTCCTGGACACTGAAGCTTTCTTT.

The chain recombines TRBV2 with TRBJ1-6, with 7 bases that match TRBD1. The V segment lost 6 bases and the J segment 10 bases; nucleotides outside the gene matches: 9. This CDR3 has 14 residues. CDR1 is SNHLY, CDR2 FYNNEI, per germline. The CDR3 DNA reads TGTGCCAGCAGAAGAGACAGGGTCGGCTCACCCCTCCACTTT. It encodes CASRRDRVGSPLHF.

The table lists this clonotype with many counts. The chain joins TRBV12-3 or TRBV12-4 to TRBJ1-2; 7 bases line up with TRBD1. The CDR3 contains 13 residues. V lost 5 bases to trimming and J lost 8 bases; unmatched junction nucleotides: 8. This CDR3 reads CASSRDSPSGYTF. The CDR3 nucleotides read TGTGCCAGCAGTCGGGACAGCCCTTCGGGCTACACCTTC.

This clonotype was counted once. This chain joins TRBV12-5 and TRBJ2-5; no firm D call. V was shortened by 2 bases and J by 2 bases, with 12 bases between the two germline ends. This CDR3 is built from 15 residues. CDR1 LGHNT and CDR2 FRNRAP come from the germline V gene. The CDR3 region is CASGLKSPLQETQYF. The CDR3, as DNA: TGTGCTAGTGGTTTGAAATCCCCCCTACAAGAGACCCAGTACTTC.

The V and J genes are TRBV19 and TRBJ1-1, with D perhaps TRBD1 (6 bases). The germline V and J ends were trimmed by 3 bases and 1 base, with 24 bases remaining between them. The germline V gene has CDR1 LNHDA and CDR2 SQIVND (reference sequence). The CDR3 loop spans 19 amino acids. CDR3 loop: CASSMTRSGGPWRNTEAFF. CDR3 nucleotides: TGTGCCAGTAGTATGACGCGGTCGGGGGGGCCCTGGCGGAACACTGAAGCTTTCTTT. Together with reference TRBV19 and TRBJ1-1, the CDR3 gives the full variable domain: DGGITQSPKYLFRKEGQNVTLSCEQNLNHDAMYWYRQDPGQGLRLIYYSQIVNDFQKGDIAEGYSVSREKKESFPLTVTSAQKNPTAFYLCASSMTRSGGPWRNTEAFFGQGTRLTVV.

This clonotype was counted ten times or more. The CDR3 DNA reads as TGTGCCAGCAACCCACTAGCGGGGTCCTACAATGAGCAGTTCTTC. Translating it yields CASNPLAGSYNEQFF. The rearrangement links TRBV12-3 or TRBV12-4 to TRBJ2-1, with TRBD2 matching over 10 bases. V lost 7 bases, J lost 1 base, and 4 bases stayed unmatched. The CDR3 sequence is 15 residues long.

Many counts were recorded for this clonotype. The chain combines TRBV5-1 with TRBJ1-2, with a weak D call TRBD1 (5 bases). This CDR3 comprises 14 residues. V lost 1 base and J lost 0, with 7 bases in between. Germline assignment: CDR1 SGHRS and CDR2 YFSETQ. CDR3 nucleotides: TGCGCCAGCAGCTTGACGGGGGCTAACTATGGCTACACCTTC. Protein product: CASSLTGANYGYTF.

CDR3: CASSSPSGPGDTEAFF. The CDR3 DNA follows: TGTGCCAGCAGTTCTCCTTCGGGGCCCGGGGACACTGAAGCTTTCTTT. This chain uses TRBV6-5 with TRBJ1-1; possibly TRBD1 for D (5 bases). The CDR3 sequence is 16 residues long. The V gene lost 4 bases and the J gene lost 3 bases, with 18 bases spanning the gap. Germline CDR1 MNHEY, CDR2 SVGAGI.

This rearrangement joins TRBV4-1 to TRBJ2-1; 7 bases are shared with TRBD2. CDR3 size: 16 residues. Germline V CDR1 and CDR2: MGHRA, YSYEKL. Unmatched junction bases numbered 8, after V lost 1 base and J lost 5 bases. This chain's CDR3 is CASSQVLREKNNEQFF. The CDR3 coding sequence is TGCGCCAGCAGCCAAGTTTTGCGGGAGAAAAACAATGAGCAGTTCTTC.

The chain is built from TRBV5-4 and TRBJ2-2, with no clear D. The V end lost 0 bases, the J end lost 1 base, and 13 bases lay between the germline ends. The CDR3 is 17 amino acids. Germline CDR1 and CDR2: SGHNT and YYREEE (reference sequence). The CDR3 DNA reads as TGTGCCAGCAGCTTGGGAGCGAAGAGTTGGAACACCGGGGAGCTGTTTTTT. Its translation: CASSLGAKSWNTGELFF.

On this clonotype: This could be a read error, since a much larger clone is one nucleotide away. The rearrangement links TRBV24-1 to TRBJ2-1; D not certain. The germline CDR1 and CDR2 sequences are KGHDR and SFDVKD. The CDR3 sequence is 12 residues long. Trimming took off 0 bases at V and 7 bases at J, with 3 bases between the two ends. The CDR3 is CATSDLSNEQFF. The CDR3 DNA sequence: TGTGCCACCAGTGATTTGAGTAATGAGCAGTTCTTC.

V and J are TRBV24-1 and TRBJ1-1, with D possibly being TRBD1 (5 bases). The V and J ends lost 3 bases and 5 bases respectively, with 9 bases between them. CDR3 length: 13 residues. From germline, CDR1 is KGHDR and CDR2 SFDVKD. The CDR3 region has the DNA TGTGCCACCAGTGATAGGGGAGAGACTGAAGCTTTCTTT. The encoded protein is CATSDRGETEAFF.

This clonotype was detected a few times. The chain carries TRBV2 and TRBJ2-3; D gene ambiguous. V shed 5 bases and J shed 6 bases, with 6 bases lying between them. CDR3 size: 11 residues. Germline V gene lookup returns CDR1 SNHLY and CDR2 FYNNEI. Written as DNA, the CDR3 is TGTGCCAGCAGTATGGGGGATACGCAGTATTTT. Encoded protein: CASSMGDTQYF. Drawing the rest from reference TRBV2 and TRBJ2-3, the complete variable domain is EPEVTQTPSHQVTQMGQEVILRCVPISNHLYFYWYRQILGQKVEFLVSFYNNEISEKSEIFDDQFSVERPDGSNFTLKIRSTKLEDSAMYFCASSMGDTQYFGPGTRLTVL.